This passage covers 3 T cell receptor beta chains from one sample sequenced in a study of T cell changes during pregnancy in multiple sclerosis. Generated by immunoSEQ multiplex PCR, the TCRdb table keeps only in-frame clones and is missing some. Of 65,000 to 85,000 clones in the sample, around 94% were seen once. The input for sequencing was peripheral blood, taken in the second trimester of pregnancy. These receptors were taken from a female donor in good health, enrolled as a control in a pregnancy study.

The rearrangement joins TRBV5-4 to TRBJ2-7; D may be TRBD2 (6 bases). V shed 0 bases and J shed 5 bases, with 9 bases lying between them. The length of the CDR3 is 13 residues. Germline V gene sequence: CDR1 SGHNT, CDR2 YYREEE (reference sequence). CDR3 nucleotide sequence: TGTGCCAGCAGCTTGGGGCTAGCGAACGAGCAGTACTTC. It encodes CASSLGLANEQYF.

This clone was seen once. This sequence joins TRBV19 and TRBJ1-4, with 8 bases aligning to TRBD1. This CDR3 spans 16 amino acids. Unmatched junction bases numbered 3, after V lost 3 bases and J lost 0 bases. Per germline, CDR1 LNHDA and CDR2 SQIVND (reference sequence). CDR3 DNA: TGTGCCAGTAGTATGGACAGGGCTGCAACTAATGAAAAACTGTTTTTT. The encoded protein is CASSMDRAATNEKLFF.

This clone was detected only once. V usage is TRBV6-1 and J usage is TRBJ2-1; no clear D. CDR3 length: 12 residues. CDR1 is MNHNS, CDR2 SASEGT, per germline. V was trimmed by 3 bases and J by 4 bases, leaving 4 bases between them. The CDR3 DNA sequence: TGTGCCAGCAGTGAGCGGTACAATGAGCAGTTCTTC. Translation gives CASSERYNEQFF.